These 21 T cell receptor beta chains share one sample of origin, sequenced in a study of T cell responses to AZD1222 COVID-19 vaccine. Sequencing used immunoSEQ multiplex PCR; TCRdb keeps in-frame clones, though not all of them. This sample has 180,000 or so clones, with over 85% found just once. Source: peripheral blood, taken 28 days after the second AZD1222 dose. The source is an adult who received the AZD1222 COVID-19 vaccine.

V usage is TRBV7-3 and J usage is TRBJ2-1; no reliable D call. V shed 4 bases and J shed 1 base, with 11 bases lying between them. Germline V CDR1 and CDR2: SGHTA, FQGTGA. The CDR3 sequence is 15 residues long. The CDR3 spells CASSSRTLSYNEQFF. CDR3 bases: TGTGCCAGCAGCTCCCGGACGTTATCCTACAATGAGCAGTTCTTC.

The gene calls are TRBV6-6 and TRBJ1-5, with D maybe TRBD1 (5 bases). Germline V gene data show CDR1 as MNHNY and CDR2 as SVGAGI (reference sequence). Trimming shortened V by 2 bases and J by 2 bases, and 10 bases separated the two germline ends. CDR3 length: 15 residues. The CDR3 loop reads CASSYGGKGNQPQHF. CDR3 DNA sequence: TGTGCCAGCAGTTACGGGGGAAAGGGCAATCAGCCCCAGCATTTT.

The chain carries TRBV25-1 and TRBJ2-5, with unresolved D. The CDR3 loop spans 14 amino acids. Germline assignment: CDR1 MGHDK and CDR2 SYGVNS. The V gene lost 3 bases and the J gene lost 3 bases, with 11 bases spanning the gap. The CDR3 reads CASSDLFTEETQYF. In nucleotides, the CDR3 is TGTGCCAGCAGTGACCTTTTTACGGAAGAGACCCAGTACTTC.

The CDR3 loop is CASSWGPIKNIQYF. The CDR3 DNA reads TGTGCCAGCAGTTGGGGACCGATCAAAAACATTCAGTACTTC. This chain joins TRBV6-2 or TRBV6-3 and TRBJ2-4, with D perhaps matching TRBD1 or TRBD2 (5 bases each). V dropped 4 bases and J dropped 3 bases, with 10 bases sitting between them. In germline, CDR1 is MNHEY, CDR2 SVGEGT. CDR3 length: 14 residues.

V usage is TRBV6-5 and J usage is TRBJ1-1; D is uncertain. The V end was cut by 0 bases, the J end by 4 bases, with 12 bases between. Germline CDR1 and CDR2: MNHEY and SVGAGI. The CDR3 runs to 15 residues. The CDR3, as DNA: TGTGCCAGCAGTTACTCGAAGCGGGTTGGCACTGAAGCTTTCTTT. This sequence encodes CASSYSKRVGTEAFF.

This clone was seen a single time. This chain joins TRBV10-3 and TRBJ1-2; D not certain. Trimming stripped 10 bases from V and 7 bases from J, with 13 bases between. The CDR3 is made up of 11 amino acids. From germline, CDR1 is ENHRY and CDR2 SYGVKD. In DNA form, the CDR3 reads TGTGCCACAGCGGGTGGGTTTGGCTACACCTTC. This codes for CATAGGFGYTF.

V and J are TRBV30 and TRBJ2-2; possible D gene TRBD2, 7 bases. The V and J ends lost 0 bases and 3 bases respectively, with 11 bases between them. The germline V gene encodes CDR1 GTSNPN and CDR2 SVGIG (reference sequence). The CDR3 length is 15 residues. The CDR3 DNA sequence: TGTGCCTGGAGTGTAGGGGGGGTGTACACCGGGGAGCTGTTTTTT. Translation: CAWSVGGVYTGELFF.

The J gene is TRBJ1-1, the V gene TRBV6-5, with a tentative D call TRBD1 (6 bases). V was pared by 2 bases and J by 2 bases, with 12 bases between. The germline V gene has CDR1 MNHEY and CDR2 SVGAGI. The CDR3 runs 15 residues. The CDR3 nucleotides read TGTGCCAGCAGTTACCGAGGACAGCCAAACACTGAAGCTTTCTTT. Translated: CASSYRGQPNTEAFF.

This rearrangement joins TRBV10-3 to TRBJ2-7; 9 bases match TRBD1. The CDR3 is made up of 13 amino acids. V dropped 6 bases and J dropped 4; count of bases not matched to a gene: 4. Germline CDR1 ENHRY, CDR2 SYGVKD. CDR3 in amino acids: CAIRPGQGYEQYF. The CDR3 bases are TGTGCCATCAGACCGGGACAGGGTTACGAGCAGTACTTC.

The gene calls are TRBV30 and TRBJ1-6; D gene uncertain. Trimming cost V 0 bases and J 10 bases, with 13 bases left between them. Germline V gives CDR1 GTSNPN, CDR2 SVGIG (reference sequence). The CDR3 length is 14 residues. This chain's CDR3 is CAWSVQPHGSPLHF. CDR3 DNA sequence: TGTGCCTGGAGTGTACAGCCTCACGGGTCACCCCTCCACTTT.

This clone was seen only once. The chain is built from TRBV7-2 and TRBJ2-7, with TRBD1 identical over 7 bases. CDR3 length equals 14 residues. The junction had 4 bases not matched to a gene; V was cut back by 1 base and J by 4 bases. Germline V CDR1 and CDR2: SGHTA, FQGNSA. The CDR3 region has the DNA TGTGCCAGCAGCTTAGACCCAGGGGGTTACGAGCAGTACTTC. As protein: CASSLDPGGYEQYF.

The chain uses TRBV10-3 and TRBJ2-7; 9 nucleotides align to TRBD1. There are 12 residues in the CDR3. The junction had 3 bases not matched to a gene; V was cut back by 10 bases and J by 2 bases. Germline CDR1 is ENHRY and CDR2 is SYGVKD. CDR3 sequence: CATRQGAYEQYF. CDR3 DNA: TGTGCCACCAGACAGGGGGCCTACGAGCAGTACTTC.

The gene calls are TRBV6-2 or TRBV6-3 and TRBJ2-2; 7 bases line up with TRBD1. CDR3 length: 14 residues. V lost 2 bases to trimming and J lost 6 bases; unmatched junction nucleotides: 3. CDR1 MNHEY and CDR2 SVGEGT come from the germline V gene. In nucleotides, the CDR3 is TGTGCCAGCAGTTACCAAAGGGGGCCCGGGGAGCTGTTTTTT. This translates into CASSYQRGPGELFF.

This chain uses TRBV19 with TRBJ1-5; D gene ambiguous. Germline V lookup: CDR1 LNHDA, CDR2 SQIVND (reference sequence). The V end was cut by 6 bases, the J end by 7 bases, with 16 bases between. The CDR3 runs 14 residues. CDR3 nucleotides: TGTGCCAGTAGCATATCTCGGGGTCGACAGCCCCAGCATTTT. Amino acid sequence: CASSISRGRQPQHF.

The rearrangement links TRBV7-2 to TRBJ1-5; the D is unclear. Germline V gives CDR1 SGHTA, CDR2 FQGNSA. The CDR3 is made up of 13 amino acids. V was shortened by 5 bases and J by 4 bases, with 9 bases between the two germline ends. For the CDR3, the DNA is TGTGCCAGCAGCCACGGGTTAAATCAGCCCCAGCATTTT. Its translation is CASSHGLNQPQHF. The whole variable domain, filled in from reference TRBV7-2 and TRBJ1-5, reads GAGVSQSPSNKVTEKGKDVELRCDPISGHTALYWYRQSLGQGLEFLIYFQGNSAPDKSGLPSDRFSAERTGGSVSTLTIQRTQQEDSAVYLCASSHGLNQPQHFGDGTRLSIL.

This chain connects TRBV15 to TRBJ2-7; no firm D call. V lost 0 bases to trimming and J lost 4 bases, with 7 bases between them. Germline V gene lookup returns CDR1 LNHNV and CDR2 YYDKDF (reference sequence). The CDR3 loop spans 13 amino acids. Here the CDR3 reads CATSRDGVYEQYF. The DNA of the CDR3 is TGTGCCACCAGCAGAGATGGGGTATACGAGCAGTACTTC.

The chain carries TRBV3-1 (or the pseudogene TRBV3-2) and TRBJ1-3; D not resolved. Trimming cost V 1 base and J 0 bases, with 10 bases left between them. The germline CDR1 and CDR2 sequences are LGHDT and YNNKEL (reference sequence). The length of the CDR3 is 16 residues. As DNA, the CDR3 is TGTGCCAGCAGCCAAGTCCCCGCCCGCTCTGGAAACACCATATATTTT. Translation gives CASSQVPARSGNTIYF.

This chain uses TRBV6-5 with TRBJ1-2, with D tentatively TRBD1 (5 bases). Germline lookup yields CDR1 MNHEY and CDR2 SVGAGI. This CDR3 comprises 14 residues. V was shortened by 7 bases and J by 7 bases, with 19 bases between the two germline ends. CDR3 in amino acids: CASTPQGEGFGYTF. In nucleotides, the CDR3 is TGTGCCAGCACGCCTCAGGGAGAGGGCTTTGGCTACACCTTC.

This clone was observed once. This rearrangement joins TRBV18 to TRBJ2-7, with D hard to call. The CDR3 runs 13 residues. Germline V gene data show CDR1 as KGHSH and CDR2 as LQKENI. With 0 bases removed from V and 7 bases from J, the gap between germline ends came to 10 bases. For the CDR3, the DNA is TGTGCCAGCTCACCACCTACTTTCGGAGAGCAGTACTTC. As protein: CASSPPTFGEQYF.

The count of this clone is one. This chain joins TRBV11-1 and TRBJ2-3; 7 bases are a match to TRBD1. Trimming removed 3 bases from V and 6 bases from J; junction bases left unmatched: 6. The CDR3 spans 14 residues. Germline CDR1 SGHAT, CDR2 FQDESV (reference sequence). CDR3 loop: CASSFIQGMDTQYF. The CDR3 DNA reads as TGTGCCAGCAGCTTTATACAGGGGATGGATACGCAGTATTTT. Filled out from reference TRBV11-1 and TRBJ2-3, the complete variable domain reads EAEVAQSPRYKITEKSQAVAFWCDPISGHATLYWYRQILGQGPELLVQFQDESVVDDSQLPKDRFSAERLKGVDSTLKIQPAELGDSAMYLCASSFIQGMDTQYFGPGTRLTVL.

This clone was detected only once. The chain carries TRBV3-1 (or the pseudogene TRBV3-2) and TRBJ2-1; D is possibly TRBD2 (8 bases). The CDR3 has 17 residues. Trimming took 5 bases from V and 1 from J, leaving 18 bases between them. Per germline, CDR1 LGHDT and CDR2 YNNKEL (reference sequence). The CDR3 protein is CASSSSRGDRSYNEQFF. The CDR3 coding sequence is TGTGCCAGCAGCTCATCGCGGGGGGACAGATCCTACAATGAGCAGTTCTTC.